The next 19 T cell receptor beta chains were all read from a single sample in a study of T cells in Graves' hyperthyroidism and ophthalmopathy. Amplification yielded TCR beta CDR3 regions, with RNA transcripts as the source. The HTBI primer set served for first-round RT-PCR of the TCR CDR3. MiXCR, run by TCRdb on the multiplex PCR reads, gives a single entry per CDR3 protein. This sample yields 350,000 or so distinct CDR3 sequences, of which about a sixth are seen a single time; approximately 35% belongs to the top ten. The sample consisted of blood. Every receptor here comes from a woman aged 25-40 years with Graves' hyperthyroidism that later progressed to Graves' ophthalmopathy.

This clonotype was counted at least ten times. This chain connects TRBV20-1 to TRBJ2-5; possibly TRBD1 for D (7 bases). Germline-derived CDR1 and CDR2 are DFQATT and SNEGSKA (reference sequence). The CDR3 has 13 amino acids. V lost 6 bases and J 5 bases, leaving 16 bases between the germline ends. In DNA form, the CDR3 reads TGCAGTGCCGGGGACAGTCGGGGGGAGACCCAGTACTTC. Translated: CSAGDSRGETQYF.

This clonotype was seen repeatedly, ten times or more. The chain is built from TRBV27 and TRBJ2-5; unclear D gene. V lost 5 bases to trimming and J lost 2 bases, with 12 bases between them. The CDR3 extends over 14 amino acids. The V gene's germline CDR1 is MNHEY and CDR2 SMNVEV (reference sequence). In DNA form, the CDR3 reads TGTGCCAGCAGTGCCCAAGGCCTTCAAGAGACCCAGTACTTC. This gives the protein CASSAQGLQETQYF.

This clonotype was picked up many times. This sequence joins TRBV24-1 and TRBJ2-5, with 7 bases identical to TRBD1. The CDR3 consists of 14 residues. Germline V gene sequence: CDR1 KGHDR, CDR2 SFDVKD. V lost 4 bases, J lost 5 bases, and 6 bases stayed unmatched. The CDR3 is CATSDPTGSETQYF. CDR3 coding DNA: TGTGCCACCAGTGACCCGACAGGGTCGGAGACCCAGTACTTC.

There are many counts of this clonotype. This rearrangement joins TRBV3-1 to TRBJ2-7, with D possibly matching TRBD1 (5 bases). Between the trimmed V and J ends, which lost 0 bases and 6 bases, there was a span of 6 bases. The germline gives CDR1 LGHDT, CDR2 YNNKEL (reference sequence). The CDR3 consists of 12 residues. CDR3 sequence (DNA): TGTGCCAGCAGCCAAGACCAGGGCGAGCAGTACTTC. This translates into CASSQDQGEQYF.

At least ten counts were recorded for this clonotype. The chain combines TRBV20-1 with TRBJ2-7, with 8 bases lining up with TRBD1. The V gene end was trimmed by 5 bases and the J gene end by 1 base; junction bases not matched to a gene: 4. The CDR3 consists of 13 residues. Germline assignment: CDR1 DFQATT and CDR2 SNEGSKA (reference sequence). This chain's CDR3 is CSAVGQESYEQYF. The CDR3 DNA sequence: TGCAGTGCTGTGGGACAGGAGTCCTACGAGCAGTACTTC.

This clonotype was observed a few times. The chain joins TRBV7-9 to TRBJ2-1, with D possibly matching TRBD2 (5 bases). Germline values: CDR1 SEHNR, CDR2 FQNEAQ (reference sequence). V dropped 5 bases and J dropped 8 bases, with 22 bases sitting between them. The CDR3 has 16 residues. In nucleotides, the CDR3 is TGTGCCAGCAGCCATACGACGGGGTCTCGGGTCGATGAGCAGTTCTTC. It specifies CASSHTTGSRVDEQFF.

This clonotype occurred a few times. Since no conserved phenylalanine or tryptophan closes the CDR3, a read error is the likely cause. This chain's CDR3 is CSARDHNWGRQNTEAFL. DNA for the CDR3: TGCAGTGCTAGAGATCATAATTGGGGAAGGCAGAACACTGAAGCTTTCCTT. The chain is built from TRBV20-1 and TRBJ1-1; D uncertain. Trimming cost V 0 bases and J 1 base, with 18 bases left between them. Germline values: CDR1 DFQATT, CDR2 SNEGSKA (reference sequence). The CDR3 runs 17 residues.

This clonotype was observed at least ten times. One end of the junction fails to match germline, which may point to a read error. This chain joins TRBV5-1 and TRBJ1-1; no reliable D call. Germline CDR1 reads SGHRS; CDR2 reads YFSETQ. CDR3 length: 13 amino acids. CDR3 bases: TGCGCCAGCAGCTTTGAGGGTGTGACTGAGGCTTTCTTT. Amino acids: CASSFEGVTEAFF.

There are many counts of this clonotype. V usage is TRBV19 and J usage is TRBJ2-1, with 10 positions matching TRBD1. The CDR3 is 15 amino acids. CDR1 LNHDA and CDR2 SQIVND come from the germline V gene (reference sequence). J lost 5 bases, V lost 3 bases, and 4 bases had no gene match. CDR3 nucleotide sequence: TGTGCCAGTAGTATCGGGACAGGGGTGGACAATGAGCAGTTCTTC. Protein sequence: CASSIGTGVDNEQFF.

The V and J genes are TRBV12-3 or TRBV12-4 and TRBJ1-2; no clear D. Between the trimmed V and J ends, which lost 6 bases and 0 bases, there was a span of 8 bases. This CDR3 spans 13 amino acids. The CDR3 coding sequence is TGTGCCAGCAGGTTTGGCGCTAACTATGGCTACACCTTC. This codes for CASRFGANYGYTF.

The gene calls are TRBV7-9 and TRBJ1-3; no definite D call. Germline V gene lookup returns CDR1 SEHNR and CDR2 FQNEAQ (reference sequence). Trimming shortened V by 2 bases and J by 0 bases, and 17 bases separated the two germline ends. This CDR3 has 18 residues. CDR3: CASSLIGRPTSSGNTIYF. The CDR3 nucleotides are TGTGCCAGCAGCTTAATTGGACGACCGACAAGCTCTGGAAACACCATATATTTT.

This clonotype occurred a few times. The gene calls are TRBV4-1 and TRBJ1-6; perhaps TRBD1 as D (6 bases). The ends were cut back, 4 bases at V and 2 bases at J, with 15 bases in the middle. The CDR3 consists of 17 residues. The germline gives CDR1 MGHRA, CDR2 YSYEKL. CDR3 DNA sequence: TGCGCCAGCAGCCGCTTGCCCCCAGGGGCCTATAATTCACCCCTCCACTTT. Translation: CASSRLPPGAYNSPLHF.

The gene calls are TRBV2 and TRBJ1-2, with D unresolved. Germline V CDR1 and CDR2: SNHLY, FYNNEI. This CDR3 is 14 amino acids long. The V end was cut by 6 bases, the J end by 5 bases, with 16 bases between. CDR3 DNA sequence: TGTGCCAGCAGCGAATTGACGGAGAATTATGGCTACACCTTC. Its translation is CASSELTENYGYTF.

This chain joins TRBV19 and TRBJ2-7; 10 bases agree with TRBD1. CDR1 and CDR2 from the germline V gene are LNHDA and SQIVND (reference sequence). This CDR3 spans 14 amino acids. The V segment lost 5 bases and the J segment 5 bases; nucleotides outside the gene matches: 6. This CDR3 reads CASSVPGTGDEQYF. Here the CDR3 DNA reads TGTGCCAGTAGTGTCCCCGGGACAGGGGACGAGCAGTACTTC.

This clonotype appeared many times. This may arise from a read error, as a much more abundant clone is one base away. The V and J genes are TRBV28 and TRBJ2-5; maybe TRBD2 (6 bases). The CDR3 covers 12 residues. Germline V gene sequence: CDR1 MDHEN, CDR2 SYDVKM. V gave up 10 bases and J gave up 6 bases, with 15 bases separating them. The DNA of the CDR3 is TGTGCCACACGGGAGTTCGGAAAGACCCAGTACTTC. Protein: CATREFGKTQYF.

This chain joins TRBV5-1 and TRBJ2-2; the D call may be TRBD1 or TRBD2 (5 bases each). V lost 3 bases and J 3 bases, leaving 9 bases between the germline ends. The germline gives CDR1 SGHRS, CDR2 YFSETQ. This CDR3 spans 14 amino acids. The CDR3 region has the DNA TGCGCCAGCAGCTCGGGACGGTACACCGGGGAGCTGTTTTTT. Amino acids: CASSSGRYTGELFF.

The chain is built from TRBV19 and TRBJ1-2, with 9 positions matching TRBD1. This CDR3 has 16 residues. Trimming at V came to 3 bases and at J to 6 bases, leaving 11 bases not matched to a gene. Germline CDR1 LNHDA, CDR2 SQIVND (reference sequence). CDR3 region: CASSMDQGQGMDGYTF. CDR3 nucleotides: TGTGCCAGTAGTATGGACCAGGGACAGGGTATGGATGGCTACACCTTC.

This clonotype was counted only a few times. This may arise from a read error, as a much more abundant clone is one base away. This likely comes from a read error, as the CDR3 has no conserved phenylalanine or tryptophan at its end. The V and J genes are TRBV27 and TRBJ1-2, with D perhaps TRBD1 (5 bases). V was shortened by 2 bases and J by 0 bases, with 10 bases between the two germline ends. Per the germline V gene, CDR1 is MNHEY and CDR2 is SMNVEV (reference sequence). The CDR3 has 15 residues. CDR3: CASSLIGAANYGYTS. For the CDR3, the DNA is TGTGCCAGCAGTTTAATAGGGGCGGCTAACTATGGCTACACCTCC.

There are a few counts of this clonotype. The V and J genes are TRBV6-1 and TRBJ2-1; D tentatively fits TRBD1 or TRBD2 (5 bases each). The V gene's germline CDR1 is MNHNS and CDR2 SASEGT. The CDR3 consists of 15 residues. V was pared by 5 bases and J by 9 bases, with 20 bases between. The chain's CDR3 is CASSSPREGDGEQFF. CDR3 in DNA: TGTGCCAGCAGTTCCCCTCGGGAAGGGGACGGTGAGCAGTTCTTC.